The rows below give T cell receptor beta chains drawn from one sample of a study of blood T cell repertoires in COVID-19. The data were produced by immunoSEQ multiplex PCR, yet TCRdb's version contains in-frame clones alone and is incomplete. Here the sample spans about 220,000 clones, 85% to 90% being singletons. The material sequenced was PBMCs or T cells enriched from blood (not recorded which). The receptors come from a man aged 25-40 years who had been exposed to COVID-19. Both conserved end residues are part of each CDR3. A D gene is named only where the DNA matches it firmly. Expanded clones get a size class; other rows say once, few or many, or leave the size out.

cdr3_aa: CASSLGTSGGLLHEQYF
cdr3_nt: TGCGCCAGCAGCCTCGGGACTAGCGGGGGGTTATTGCACGAGCAGTACTTC
j_call: TRBJ2-7
clone_size: NA
d_call: TRBD2
cdr3_length: 17
v_call: TRBV5-1

cdr3_aa: CASSHDAERNQPQHF
cdr3_nt: TGCGCCAGCAGCCACGACGCGGAGCGCAATCAGCCCCAGCATTTT
j_call: TRBJ1-5
clone_size: NA
d_call: NA
cdr3_length: 15
v_call: TRBV4-1

cdr3_aa: CASSPNQRSTDTQYF
cdr3_nt: TGTGCCAGCAGCCCAAATCAGCGGAGCACAGATACGCAGTATTTT
j_call: TRBJ2-3
clone_size: NA
d_call: NA
cdr3_length: 15
v_call: TRBV11-2

cdr3_aa: CASSIGGSTNEKLFF
cdr3_nt: TGTGCCAGTAGTATAGGAGGGTCAACTAATGAAAAACTGTTTTTT
j_call: TRBJ1-4
clone_size: NA
d_call: NA
cdr3_length: 15
v_call: TRBV19

cdr3_aa: CASSIGPGRTEAFF
cdr3_nt: TGTGCCAGCAGTATCGGACCGGGGAGGACTGAAGCTTTCTTT
j_call: TRBJ1-1
clone_size: NA
d_call: NA
cdr3_length: 14
v_call: TRBV2

cdr3_aa: CASSHSDGVGWTQYF
cdr3_nt: TGCGCCAGCAGTCACTCTGACGGAGTCGGCTGGACCCAGTACTTC
j_call: TRBJ2-5
clone_size: once
d_call: NA
cdr3_length: 15
v_call: TRBV23-1

cdr3_aa: CASSPGHLNTEAFF
cdr3_nt: TGTGCCAGCAGCCCGGGACACCTGAACACTGAAGCTTTCTTT
j_call: TRBJ1-1
clone_size: NA
d_call: NA
cdr3_length: 14
v_call: TRBV5-5

cdr3_aa: CASSFRETQETQYF
cdr3_nt: TGTGCCAGCAGCTTCCGGGAGACTCAAGAGACCCAGTACTTC
j_call: TRBJ2-5
clone_size: NA
d_call: NA
cdr3_length: 14
v_call: TRBV11-2

cdr3_aa: CASSRTGGGSYEQYF
cdr3_nt: TGTGCCAGCAGCAGGACAGGGGGCGGCTCCTACGAGCAGTACTTC
j_call: TRBJ2-7
clone_size: NA
d_call: TRBD1
cdr3_length: 15
v_call: TRBV7-2

cdr3_aa: CASSLVGGNEQYF
cdr3_nt: TGTGCCAGCAGCTTGGTAGGGGGAAACGAGCAGTACTTC
j_call: TRBJ2-7
clone_size: NA
d_call: NA
cdr3_length: 13
v_call: TRBV5-6

cdr3_aa: CASSPGTSGPRETQYF
cdr3_nt: TGCGCCAGCAGCCCAGGGACTAGCGGGCCCCGAGAGACCCAGTACTTC
j_call: TRBJ2-5
clone_size: once
d_call: TRBD2
cdr3_length: 16
v_call: TRBV5-1

cdr3_aa: CASTGTGILYGYTF
cdr3_nt: TGTGCCAGCACTGGGACAGGGATCCTCTATGGCTACACCTTC
j_call: TRBJ1-2
clone_size: NA
d_call: TRBD1
cdr3_length: 14
v_call: TRBV6-5

cdr3_aa: CASSLKLPGHGGDTQYF
cdr3_nt: TGTGCCAGCAGCCTAAAGCTCCCGGGACACGGAGGAGATACGCAGTATTTT
j_call: TRBJ2-3
clone_size: NA
d_call: NA
cdr3_length: 17
v_call: TRBV3-1/TRBV3-2

cdr3_aa: CASSEGLGAGNTIYF
cdr3_nt: TGTGCCAGCAGTGAAGGACTAGGAGCTGGAAACACCATATATTTT
j_call: TRBJ1-3
clone_size: NA
d_call: NA
cdr3_length: 15
v_call: TRBV6-1

cdr3_aa: CASSEARRNEKLFF
cdr3_nt: TGTGCCAGCAGTGAAGCTCGGAGAAATGAAAAACTGTTTTTT
j_call: TRBJ1-4
clone_size: NA
d_call: NA
cdr3_length: 14
v_call: TRBV6-1

cdr3_aa: CASRLRQGDYSPLHF
cdr3_nt: TGTGCCAGCAGACTTCGACAGGGGGATTATTCACCCCTCCACTTT
j_call: TRBJ1-6
clone_size: NA
d_call: TRBD1
cdr3_length: 15
v_call: TRBV7-2

cdr3_aa: CSASPGNTEAFF
cdr3_nt: TGCAGTGCTAGTCCAGGCAACACTGAAGCTTTCTTT
j_call: TRBJ1-1
clone_size: NA
d_call: NA
cdr3_length: 12
v_call: TRBV20-1

cdr3_aa: CASSLVDGGNYGYTF
cdr3_nt: TGCGCCAGCAGCTTAGTAGACGGGGGGAACTATGGCTACACCTTC
j_call: TRBJ1-2
clone_size: NA
d_call: NA
cdr3_length: 15
v_call: TRBV5-1

cdr3_aa: CASSLVGDNYGYTF
cdr3_nt: TGCGCCAGCAGCTTAGTCGGGGATAACTATGGCTACACCTTC
j_call: TRBJ1-2
clone_size: NA
d_call: NA
cdr3_length: 14
v_call: TRBV5-1

cdr3_aa: CASSPRTGSGTGELFF
cdr3_nt: TGTGCCAGCTCACCAAGGACAGGGTCGGGCACCGGGGAGCTGTTTTTT
j_call: TRBJ2-2
clone_size: NA
d_call: TRBD1
cdr3_length: 16
v_call: TRBV18

cdr3_aa: CASSSGLEESDTQYF
cdr3_nt: TGTGCCAGCAGCTCGGGACTGGAGGAGTCAGATACGCAGTATTTT
j_call: TRBJ2-3
clone_size: NA
d_call: NA
cdr3_length: 15
v_call: TRBV5-4

cdr3_aa: CASAPGQSYNEQFF
cdr3_nt: TGTGCCAGCGCCCCGGGACAGTCCTACAATGAGCAGTTCTTC
j_call: TRBJ2-1
clone_size: NA
d_call: TRBD1
cdr3_length: 14
v_call: TRBV2

cdr3_aa: CASSQDPRQDYGYTF
cdr3_nt: TGTGCCAGCAGCCAAGACCCCAGGCAGGACTATGGCTACACCTTC
j_call: TRBJ1-2
clone_size: NA
d_call: NA
cdr3_length: 15
v_call: TRBV3-1/TRBV3-2

cdr3_aa: CASGHGPGYEQYF
cdr3_nt: TGTGCCAGCGGACACGGACCGGGCTACGAGCAGTACTTC
j_call: TRBJ2-7
clone_size: NA
d_call: NA
cdr3_length: 13
v_call: TRBV27

cdr3_aa: CASSQDVRAGSHYGYTF
cdr3_nt: TGTGCCAGCAGCCAAGACGTCCGGGCAGGGTCCCACTATGGCTACACCTTC
j_call: TRBJ1-2
clone_size: few
d_call: NA
cdr3_length: 17
v_call: TRBV4-2

cdr3_aa: CASRKLAEDTGELFF
cdr3_nt: TGTGCCAGCAGAAAACTAGCGGAAGACACCGGGGAGCTGTTTTTT
j_call: TRBJ2-2
clone_size: NA
d_call: TRBD2
cdr3_length: 15
v_call: TRBV3-1/TRBV3-2

cdr3_aa: CASSLAQGGEAFF
cdr3_nt: TGTGCCAGCAGCTTAGCACAAGGGGGAGAAGCTTTCTTT
j_call: TRBJ1-1
clone_size: NA
d_call: NA
cdr3_length: 13
v_call: TRBV7-6

cdr3_aa: CASSFGLAGVYEQYF
cdr3_nt: TGTGCCAGCAGCTTCGGGCTAGCGGGGGTGTACGAGCAGTACTTC
j_call: TRBJ2-7
clone_size: NA
d_call: TRBD2
cdr3_length: 15
v_call: TRBV7-6

cdr3_aa: CASSQPLAGDRGYTF
cdr3_nt: TGCGCCAGCAGCCAACCCCTGGCGGGGGACAGGGGCTACACCTTC
j_call: TRBJ1-2
clone_size: NA
d_call: TRBD1
cdr3_length: 15
v_call: TRBV4-1

cdr3_aa: CAWSDRTGGYEQYF
cdr3_nt: TGTGCCTGGAGCGACCGGACAGGGGGGTACGAGCAGTACTTC
j_call: TRBJ2-7
clone_size: NA
d_call: TRBD1
cdr3_length: 14
v_call: TRBV30

cdr3_aa: CSVRDTDNSPLHF
cdr3_nt: TGCAGCGTCCGGGACACAGATAATTCACCCCTCCACTTT
j_call: TRBJ1-6
clone_size: NA
d_call: NA
cdr3_length: 13
v_call: TRBV29-1

cdr3_aa: CASSLGGQGVVETQYF
cdr3_nt: TGTGCCAGCAGCTTAGGAGGACAGGGGGTAGTAGAGACCCAGTACTTC
j_call: TRBJ2-5
clone_size: NA
d_call: TRBD1
cdr3_length: 16
v_call: TRBV7-2

cdr3_aa: CASSLSDRVGQYF
cdr3_nt: TGTGCCAGCAGCCTTTCGGACAGGGTCGGGCAGTACTTC
j_call: TRBJ2-7
clone_size: NA
d_call: TRBD1
cdr3_length: 13
v_call: TRBV7-9

cdr3_aa: CASSPGRGGDGYTF
cdr3_nt: TGTGCCAGCAGCCCGGGGCGGGGGGGAGATGGCTACACCTTC
j_call: TRBJ1-2
clone_size: NA
d_call: NA
cdr3_length: 14
v_call: TRBV4-2

cdr3_aa: CASSRPTGENYGYTF
cdr3_nt: TGCGCCAGCAGCCGCCCGACAGGGGAAAACTATGGCTACACCTTC
j_call: TRBJ1-2
clone_size: NA
d_call: TRBD1
cdr3_length: 15
v_call: TRBV4-3

cdr3_aa: CASSQNLAGAYNEQFF
cdr3_nt: TGTGCCAGCAGCCAAAACCTAGCGGGGGCCTACAATGAGCAGTTCTTC
j_call: TRBJ2-1
clone_size: few
d_call: TRBD2
cdr3_length: 16
v_call: TRBV3-1/TRBV3-2

cdr3_aa: CASSPVTESYEQYF
cdr3_nt: TGTGCCAGCTCACCGGTTACAGAATCCTACGAGCAGTACTTC
j_call: TRBJ2-7
clone_size: NA
d_call: NA
cdr3_length: 14
v_call: TRBV18

cdr3_aa: CAWSPDRAYGYTF
cdr3_nt: TGTGCCTGGAGTCCCGACAGGGCCTATGGCTACACCTTC
j_call: TRBJ1-2
clone_size: NA
d_call: TRBD1
cdr3_length: 13
v_call: TRBV30

cdr3_aa: CASRSQGRTEGYTF
cdr3_nt: TGTGCCAGCAGGAGCCAGGGGAGAACGGAAGGCTACACCTTC
j_call: TRBJ1-2
clone_size: NA
d_call: NA
cdr3_length: 14
v_call: TRBV7-2

cdr3_aa: CASSQPSGGAKGEQFF
cdr3_nt: TGTGCCAGCAGCCAGCCGAGCGGGGGGGCCAAGGGTGAGCAGTTCTTC
j_call: TRBJ2-1
clone_size: NA
d_call: TRBD2
cdr3_length: 16
v_call: TRBV7-3

cdr3_aa: CASSLAGAKSYEQYF
cdr3_nt: TGTGCCAGCAGCTTAGCGGGGGCCAAGTCATACGAGCAGTACTTC
j_call: TRBJ2-7
clone_size: NA
d_call: NA
cdr3_length: 15
v_call: TRBV7-9

cdr3_aa: CASSLRTGNSPLHF
cdr3_nt: TGTGCCAGCAGTCTGAGGACGGGGAATTCACCCCTCCACTTT
j_call: TRBJ1-6
clone_size: NA
d_call: NA
cdr3_length: 14
v_call: TRBV6-4

cdr3_aa: CASSRLTLSETQYF
cdr3_nt: TGTGCCAGCAGTCGCCTTACATTGTCTGAGACCCAGTACTTC
j_call: TRBJ2-5
clone_size: NA
d_call: NA
cdr3_length: 14
v_call: TRBV6-2/TRBV6-3

cdr3_aa: CASSTEPGYTF
cdr3_nt: TGTGCCAGCTCTACAGAACCGGGCTACACCTTC
j_call: TRBJ1-2
clone_size: NA
d_call: NA
cdr3_length: 11
v_call: TRBV2

cdr3_aa: CASSHSRTGESGANVLTF
cdr3_nt: TGTGCCAGCAGCCACTCCCGGACAGGGGAGTCTGGGGCCAACGTCCTGACTTTC
j_call: TRBJ2-6
clone_size: NA
d_call: TRBD1
cdr3_length: 18
v_call: TRBV5-6

cdr3_aa: CASSRTGGVSYEQYF
cdr3_nt: TGTGCCAGCTCACGGACAGGGGGCGTTTCCTACGAGCAGTACTTC
j_call: TRBJ2-7
clone_size: NA
d_call: TRBD1
cdr3_length: 15
v_call: TRBV18

cdr3_aa: CASSFRGDSNQPQHF
cdr3_nt: TGCGCCAGCAGCTTCCGGGGGGATAGCAATCAGCCCCAGCATTTT
j_call: TRBJ1-5
clone_size: NA
d_call: NA
cdr3_length: 15
v_call: TRBV5-1

cdr3_aa: CASSAYRGLWTEAFF
cdr3_nt: TGTGCCAGCAGCGCTTACAGGGGGCTTTGGACTGAAGCTTTCTTT
j_call: TRBJ1-1
clone_size: NA
d_call: NA
cdr3_length: 15
v_call: TRBV21-1

cdr3_aa: CASSLAGHPTNEKLFF
cdr3_nt: TGTGCCAGCAGCTTAGCGGGACACCCAACTAATGAAAAACTGTTTTTT
j_call: TRBJ1-4
clone_size: NA
d_call: NA
cdr3_length: 16
v_call: TRBV7-2

cdr3_aa: CATSRDQDQETQYF
cdr3_nt: TGTGCCACCAGCAGAGATCAGGACCAAGAGACCCAGTACTTC
j_call: TRBJ2-5
clone_size: NA
d_call: NA
cdr3_length: 14
v_call: TRBV15

cdr3_aa: CASSELQGVMNTEAFF
cdr3_nt: TGTGCCAGCAGTGAACTGCAGGGGGTGATGAACACTGAAGCTTTCTTT
j_call: TRBJ1-1
clone_size: NA
d_call: TRBD1
cdr3_length: 16
v_call: TRBV2

cdr3_aa: CASSSGLFNEQFF
cdr3_nt: TGTGCCAGCAGTTCGGGACTTTTCAATGAGCAGTTCTTC
j_call: TRBJ2-1
clone_size: NA
d_call: NA
cdr3_length: 13
v_call: TRBV27

cdr3_aa: CASSKWPGGRETQYF
cdr3_nt: TGTGCCAGCAGCAAATGGCCAGGGGGTCGGGAGACCCAGTACTTC
j_call: TRBJ2-5
clone_size: NA
d_call: NA
cdr3_length: 15
v_call: TRBV21-1